One and the same sample provided the 5 T cell receptor beta chains below, sequenced in a study of blood T cell repertoires in COVID-19. Here immunoSEQ multiplex PCR was the method, and the copy in TCRdb shows in-frame clones only, minus some. The data contain approximately 86,000 clones, less than 85% of them singletons. The sample taken for sequencing was peripheral blood. Every receptor here comes from a woman aged 70-85 years with acute or convalescent COVID-19.

The chain is built from TRBV6-5 and TRBJ2-5; D perhaps matches TRBD1 (6 bases). V dropped 0 bases and J dropped 5 bases, with 13 bases sitting between them. CDR3 length equals 15 residues. Germline V gene data show CDR1 as MNHEY and CDR2 as SVGAGI. CDR3 in amino acids: CASSYSPGAPETQYF. CDR3 coding DNA: TGTGCCAGCAGTTACTCGCCAGGGGCGCCGGAGACCCAGTACTTC.

The chain recombines TRBV2 with TRBJ2-5, with TRBD2 identical over 7 bases. CDR1 is SNHLY, CDR2 FYNNEI, per germline. V lost 10 bases, J lost 5 bases, and 7 bases stayed unmatched. The CDR3 extends over 12 amino acids. The CDR3 DNA reads as TGTGCCACAAGCGGGATTGGCGAGACCCAGTACTTC. Its translation is CATSGIGETQYF. The full variable domain, its missing parts supplied by reference TRBV2 and TRBJ2-5, is EPEVTQTPSHQVTQMGQEVILRCVPISNHLYFYWYRQILGQKVEFLVSFYNNEISEKSEIFDDQFSVERPDGSNFTLKIRSTKLEDSAMYFCATSGIGETQYFGPGTRLLVL.

About this clone itself: Other nucleotide sequences from this sample produce the same CDR3. This chain joins TRBV24-1 and TRBJ1-1, with D possibly matching TRBD1 (5 bases). The CDR3 sequence is 13 residues long. CDR1 is KGHDR and CDR2 is SFDVKD in the germline V gene. V lost 0 bases, J lost 5 bases, and 6 bases lay in between. Here the CDR3 reads CATSDLRGTEAFF. The CDR3 DNA follows: TGTGCCACCAGTGATTTGAGGGGAACTGAAGCTTTCTTT.

The rearrangement joins TRBV7-3 to TRBJ2-3, with a possible D match to TRBD2 (6 bases). Germline V gives CDR1 SGHTA, CDR2 FQGTGA. The CDR3 spans 14 residues. Trimming pared 8 bases from V and 5 bases from J, leaving 17 bases between. The DNA for the CDR3 is TGTGCCAGCGGTCACGGGACTCAAGTAGATACGCAGTATTTT. It is translated as CASGHGTQVDTQYF.

As for this clone: In the same sample, other DNA sequences code for this CDR3. The rearrangement joins TRBV28 to TRBJ1-5; tentative D call: TRBD1 (6 bases). Germline-derived CDR1 and CDR2 are MDHEN and SYDVKM. The CDR3 loop spans 15 amino acids. Trimming stripped 4 bases from V and 2 bases from J, with 12 bases between. Written as DNA, the CDR3 is TGTGCCAGCAGTTACCCGACAGGTGGCAATCAGCCCCAGCATTTT. Its translation: CASSYPTGGNQPQHF.